The 2 T cell receptor beta chains below all came from one sample that was sequenced in a study of pediatric ulcerative colitis. Clones were sequenced by immunoSEQ multiplex PCR, and TCRdb holds only the in-frame ones, with some missing. Among about 60,000 clones listed, 87% were seen once. The sample consisted of blood. These receptors were collected from a boy younger than 18 who was a control in a study of pediatric ulcerative colitis.

The gene calls are TRBV28 and TRBJ1-2; TRBD1 matches 8 bases. V lost 7 bases, J lost 4 bases, and 8 bases stayed unmatched. This CDR3 is 14 amino acids long. Germline V CDR1 and CDR2: MDHEN, SYDVKM. The CDR3 nucleotides are TGTGCCAGCACAACCGGACAGGGAAGCTATGGCTACACCTTC. It codes for CASTTGQGSYGYTF.

The chain combines TRBV2 with TRBJ1-1; D perhaps matches TRBD1 (6 bases). From germline, CDR1 is SNHLY and CDR2 FYNNEI. V shed 4 bases and J shed 7 bases, with 16 bases lying between them. The CDR3 length is 14 residues. The CDR3 DNA is TGTGCCAGCAGTGTAAGACAGGTTGGGGGTGAAGCTTTCTTT. This codes for CASSVRQVGGEAFF.